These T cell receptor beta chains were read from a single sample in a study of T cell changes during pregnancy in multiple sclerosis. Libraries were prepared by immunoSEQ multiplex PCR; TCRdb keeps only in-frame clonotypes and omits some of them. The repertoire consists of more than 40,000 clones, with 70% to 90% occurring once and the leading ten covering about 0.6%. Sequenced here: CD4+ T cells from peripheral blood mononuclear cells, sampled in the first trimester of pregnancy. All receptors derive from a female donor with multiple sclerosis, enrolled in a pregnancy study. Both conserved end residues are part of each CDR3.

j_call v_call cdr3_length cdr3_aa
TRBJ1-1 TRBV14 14 CASSQVQVSTEAFF
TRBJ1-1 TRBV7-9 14 CASSLPGAFTEAFF
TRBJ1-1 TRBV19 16 CASSRDSNLPNTEAFF
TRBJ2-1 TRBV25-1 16 CASTSWGGQGDNEQFF
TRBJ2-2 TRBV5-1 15 CASRNRTGGTGELFF
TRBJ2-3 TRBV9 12 CASKQGADTQYF
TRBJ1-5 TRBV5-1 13 CASSRGGGQPQHF
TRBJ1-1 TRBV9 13 CASSVSLRTEAFF
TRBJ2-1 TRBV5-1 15 CASSLEGVGYNEQFF
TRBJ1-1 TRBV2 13 CASSGLPNTEAFF
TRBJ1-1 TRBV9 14 CASSVETTTTEAFF
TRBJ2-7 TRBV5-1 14 CASSSGQGYDEQYF
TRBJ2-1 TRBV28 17 CASSWYSRGTARNEQFF
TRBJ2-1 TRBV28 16 CASRSPSGRSYNEQFF
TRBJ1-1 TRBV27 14 CASSLQGSSTEAFF
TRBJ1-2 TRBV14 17 CASSPRDRGLENYGYTF
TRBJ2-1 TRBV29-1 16 CSVEEGDRGREAEQFF
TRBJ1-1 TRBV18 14 CASSRDRVYTEAFF
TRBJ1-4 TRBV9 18 CASSADRGGGATNEKLFF
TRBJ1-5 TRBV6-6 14 CASSPIRGNQPQHF
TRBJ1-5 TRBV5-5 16 CASSLALTGIDQPQHF
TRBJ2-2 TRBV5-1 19 CASSPFPISGSRNTGELFF
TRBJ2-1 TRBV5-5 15 CASSLVGPVSDEQFF
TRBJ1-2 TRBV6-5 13 CASSPDSNYGYTF
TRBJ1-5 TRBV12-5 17 CASGLMDVGIGNQPQHF
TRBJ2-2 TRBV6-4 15 CASSAFGGSTGELFF
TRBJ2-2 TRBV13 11 CACAGAGELFF
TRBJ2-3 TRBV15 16 CATSRESLAGRNTQYF
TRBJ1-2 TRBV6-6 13 CASSYSNRDGYTF
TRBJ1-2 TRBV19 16 CASGQGRNPPNYGYTF
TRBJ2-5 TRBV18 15 CASSPRVRSQETQYF
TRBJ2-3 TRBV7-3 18 CASSIAYYRALETDTQYF
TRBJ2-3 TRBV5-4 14 CASSLSASTDTQYF
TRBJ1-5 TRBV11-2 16 CASSLDLGRVGQPQHF
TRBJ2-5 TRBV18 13 CASSGGRGETQYF
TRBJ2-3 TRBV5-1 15 CASSPGFSGSDTQYF
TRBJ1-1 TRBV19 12 CASSIVQGGAFF
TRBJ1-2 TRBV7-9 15 CASSSSRGRGYGYTF